Sequencing of this T cell receptor beta chain was carried out in a study of cytomegalovirus exposure and HLA in healthy donors. CDR3 size: 13 residues. Germline CDR1 reads SGHDN; CDR2 reads FVKESK. J lost 5 bases, V lost 4 bases, and 4 bases had no gene match. The PCR had 60 Vbeta and 13 Jbeta primers. Assay: immunoSEQ multiplex PCR; the TCRdb copy retains only in-frame clones and omits some. The sample yields 150,000 to 200,000 clones, around 83% seen once. The donors comprised healthy bone marrow donors. Sequenced input: PBMCs. The rearrangement joins TRBV14 to TRBJ1-2; 7 nucleotides agree with TRBD1. The clonotype originates from a man aged 35-49 years in good health and CMV-seropositive. The CDR3 DNA follows: TGTGCCAGCAGCCGTCAGGGGGAATATGGCTACACCTTC. Its protein is CASSRQGEYGYTF.